The entry below gives a single T cell receptor (beta chain) sequence along with its context. Regulatory T cells were sorted from thawed PBMCs rested overnight at 37°C with approximately 190 IU/ml IL-2. Assay: immunoSEQ multiplex PCR; the TCRdb copy retains only in-frame clones and omits some. In the table there are around 63,000 clones, 70% to 90% of which are singletons. The data are from a study of Tregs in tolerant kidney transplant recipients. Here the sequenced sample was Tregs from blood, taken before the transplant. The clonotype originates from a human donor who received a combined kidney and bone marrow transplant.

CDR3 region: CASSARLPTLYPANTGELFF. CDR3 nucleotides: TGCGCCAGCAGCGCTCGACTCCCAACCCTATACCCAGCGAACACCGGGGAGCTGTTTTTT. V and J are TRBV10-1 and TRBJ2-2, with D uncertain. V shed 6 bases and J shed 0 bases, with 26 bases lying between them. Germline CDR1 and CDR2: WNHNN and SYGVQD (reference sequence). The CDR3 consists of 20 residues.